The entry below describes one TCR beta chain. This sample is part of a study of blood T cell repertoires in COVID-19. Study overall: The analysed material was cDNA or gDNA that came from T cells, B-cell-depleted T cells, or PBMCs.

CDR1 is SGHRS, CDR2 YFSETQ, per germline. The CDR3 length is 15 residues. V was shortened by 0 bases and J by 2 bases, with 8 bases between the two germline ends. As originally analysed: Using reference gene primer amplification, nucleated cell counts were estimated. TCRdb keeps only in-frame clones here, not all; method: immunoSEQ multiplex PCR. That table is the source of V, J and clone size, and D and trimming were worked out from the DNA. Of about 300,000 clones in the sample, 70% to 90% were seen once. The TCR was taken from a man aged 18 to 35 who had recovered from COVID-19. The source material was peripheral blood. The V and J genes are TRBV5-1 and TRBJ2-2; D might be TRBD1 (6 bases). The CDR3 nucleotides read TGCGCCAGCAGCTTGGGGACAGTTAACACCGGGGAGCTGTTTTTT. This encodes CASSLGTVNTGELFF.